Below are 2 T cell receptor beta chains sequenced from a single sample in a study of T cell changes during pregnancy in multiple sclerosis. Profiled with immunoSEQ multiplex PCR; TCRdb holds only in-frame clones, not every one. In the table there are approximately 48,000 clones, more than 75% of which are singletons. The input for sequencing was CD8+ T cells from peripheral blood mononuclear cells, taken before pregnancy. Receptors originate from a female donor with multiple sclerosis, enrolled in a pregnancy study.

V is TRBV9 and J is TRBJ2-1; TRBD1 matches at 7 bases. Germline V gene lookup returns CDR1 SGDLS and CDR2 YYNGEE. The V and J ends lost 3 bases and 3 bases, in that order; junction bases with no gene match: 3. The CDR3 is made up of 14 amino acids. Written as DNA, the CDR3 is TGTGCCAGCAGCGGACAGGGTGGCTACAATGAGCAGTTCTTC. Translation: CASSGQGGYNEQFF.

The chain joins TRBV6-5 to TRBJ2-7, with 9 bases lining up with TRBD1. The CDR3 sequence is 14 residues long. CDR1 and CDR2 from the germline V gene are MNHEY and SVGAGI. V lost 6 bases and J lost 1; bases outside the gene matches: 4. CDR3 DNA sequence: TGTGCCAGCAGCCCCGGGACAGGGTCCTACGAGCAGTACTTC. Its protein product is CASSPGTGSYEQYF.